The sequence of this T cell receptor beta chain was determined in a study of cytomegalovirus exposure and HLA in healthy donors (dated by TCRdb to 2017 to 2019). General notes on the study: An earlier analysis of some 620 of the donors reported about 300 Gb of sequence data and 117 million unique TCR beta sequences obtained from roughly 170 million T cells. About 320 gigabases of sequencing data and roughly 90 million unique TCR sequences were included in an early release covering roughly 600 HLA-typed donors. Among the roughly 390 genotyped donors, around 79% belonged to the genetic ancestry cluster associated with self-reported Caucasian donors. The study aimed to test whether signatures of past pathogen exposure could be identified by cataloging public T cell receptors. The study profiled the T cell repertoires of about 720 subjects by immunosequencing and related them to cytomegalovirus serostatus. Besides the first cohort of roughly 640 subjects, a separate validation cohort made up of some 110 different subjects was used. High-throughput TCR immunosequencing, statistical association of individual TCRs with disease status, and machine learning were combined to predict cytomegalovirus infection status. A later analysis re-analyzed previously published TCR beta repertoires from 550 to 700 donors and added high-resolution HLA genotyping to study TCR occurrence patterns. In the later analysis, no new phenotypic data were used to find candidate immune exposures; instead, reliance was placed on TCR beta sequences and their occurrence across donors. An earlier analysis of several hundred of the donors used high-throughput TCR beta sequencing to judge whether each TCR beta V gene segment behaved as functional or pseudogenic. Donor age, sex, ethnicity and CMV serostatus were collected together with the repertoire data. Genome-wide SNP genotypes for about 55% of the roughly 670 donors were used in a later genetic analysis, which treated that subset as a discovery cohort. All discovery cohort repertoires had been generated on a single sequencing platform. HLA typing included class I and class II loci at four-digit resolution. Typing coverage varied by locus: roughly 629-640 donors for A, B, C, DRB1 and DQB1; more than 500 for DQA1; around 610 for DPA1; 400 to 480 for DPB1. Four to six DR-DQ haplotypes were handled as single units for association and clustering, since linkage in the cohort was strong. Among about 360 genotyped donors of the cohort, an average of about 240,000 unique TCR beta nucleotide sequences were sequenced per donor, roughly 20% of them non-productive.

Concerning this clone itself: This clone's antigen is unknown. A read error may produce the germline difference seen at one junction end.

The library was generated by the immunoSEQ multiplex PCR assay. For the multiplex PCR, a mixture combining 60 forward primers for TCR Vbeta segments and 13 reverse primers for TCR Jbeta segments was used. Amplification of the CDR3 region of rearranged TCR beta genes was performed with a multiplex PCR assay on genomic DNA. The amplified TCR beta libraries were sequenced on the Illumina HiSeq System as 87-base-pair reads. The authors processed their data as follows. A later analysis counted approximately 84 million unique TCR beta chains across the 550 to 800 repertoires, and 10 million to 11 million of these chains were shared by at least two donors. To remove PCR and sequencing errors, raw reads were error-corrected and collapsed into unique sequences using a nearest-neighbor algorithm that merged closely related sequences. CDR3 sequences were aligned to IMGT reference sequences to assign V, D and J gene segments. For a sequence to be retained, a match of at least six nucleotides was required to both a V gene segment and a J gene segment. A rearrangement was called productive if the CDR3 had no stop codons and remained in frame with V and J, and every other rearrangement was called non-productive. Following IMGT convention, CDR3 was defined as the stretch from the second conserved V-encoded cysteine to the conserved J-encoded phenylalanine. The earlier analysis of about 500 of the donors excluded sequences that lacked an unambiguous match to a single V gene segment. An earlier analysis of some 500 of the donors classified V segments as functional when productive rearrangements were above 56.7% and as segregating when the standard deviation between donors was above 5%. A statistical classification framework was built to diagnose cytomegalovirus status from the catalog of TCR beta chain sequences. In a later analysis, TCR nucleotide sequences were compared against IMGT/GENE-DB human TR gene sequences so that V and J genes could be assigned. In a later analysis, CDR3 sequences and most-parsimonious VDJ recombination scenarios were assigned using the TCRdist pipeline. In a later analysis, each TCR beta chain was defined by its CDR3 amino acid sequence together with its V-gene family, and reads without a unique V-gene family were excluded. To address suspected cross-contamination and a sequencing artifact, a later analysis removed roughly 580 highly shared, low-generation-probability nucleotide sequences. In a later analysis, a clonal expansion index was calculated for each public chain from normalized within-repertoire ranks of inferred template counts. A later analysis computed generation probabilities with a VDJ recombination model fitted to out-of-frame rearrangements, and checked the results against IGoR. In a later analysis, TCR-TCR, TCR-HLA and TCR-CMV co-occurrence was scored with hypergeometric tests, and a repertoire-size bias correction was applied to TCR pairs. To estimate false discovery rates, a later analysis permuted the HLA or CMV assignments 20 times. A later analysis grouped co-occurring TCRs with DBSCAN, adding TCRdist sequence similarity when clustering within HLA-allele-positive subsets. Repertoires with fewer than 30,000 or more than 120,000 public chains were left out of co-occurrence clustering, as were about 5 repertoires with anomalous nucleotide sharing. Entries here come from immuneACCESS through TCRdb and include only in-frame sequences with V and J called. Some clones fail to appear in such tables; in the studies checked, an unresolved V gene covers under half of the shortfall, and the cause of the remainder is unknown. Clone size and V and J calls were adopted from that table, with D and trimming inferred from the DNA. This sample gives just over 200,000 clones in total; around four fifths of them show up just once. The ten most abundant clones make up less than 2% of the sample.

In total, about 650 healthy bone marrow donors made up the cohort. At the time of sampling, every cohort member was nominally healthy, though immune exposures that went unrecorded were likely present. The donor tested CMV seronegative, placing the donor among the approximately 400 seronegative members of the cohort. A peripheral blood sample was collected from each donor, and TCR beta sequencing was performed on peripheral blood mononuclear cells. Genomic DNA extraction from the blood cell samples was performed with the Qiagen DNeasy Blood Extraction Kit. Study-wide findings and limitations: Sequencing depth was assumed to be roughly uniform across donors in the presence/absence analyses, though that assumption may not hold. In a later analysis, some 18,000 TCR beta sequences were associated with specific HLA alleles at a false discovery rate of 0.05. Assigning TCR associations to individual alleles was difficult when HLA alleles, especially DR and DQ, strongly co-occurred. In vitro tests confirmed that three of the cytomegalovirus-associated TCR beta chains recognize cytomegalovirus antigens. A later analysis found that HLA-associated TCR beta chains were more clonally expanded and had lower generation probabilities than equally common non-associated chains. A further reported finding was that TCR beta sequences accurately predicted the HLA-A and HLA-B alleles for most subjects in the first cohort. A later analysis found that most CMV-associated TCR beta chains appeared HLA-restricted, with HLA associations seemingly driven largely by CMV exposure. The earlier analysis of approximately 590 of the donors excluded some 15 rarely observed V segments, including chromosome 9 orphons, because counts were too low. In a later analysis, several top co-occurrence clusters were reported to appear linked to parvovirus B19, influenza, CMV and Epstein-Barr virus. It was suggested by the authors that the approach could potentially be generalized to other disease states and immunological phenotypes. The only immune exposure information available for the cohort was CMV serostatus. In an earlier analysis of around 600 of the donors, most TCR beta V segments appeared in productive rearrangements about 90% or about 30% of the time, broadly matching IMGT annotations. According to a later genetic analysis, donors in an Asian-associated ancestry cluster had fewer N-insertions in productive TCRs than the approximately 690-donor mean. Because HLA typing was missing for some donors at each locus, association tests included only the typed subset. A cluster of highly shared sequence variants was judged likely to represent a technical artifact of the sequencing pipeline. Across donors, most TCR sequences were observed very rarely, whereas some public TCRs were present in many individuals. The classifier was reported to diagnose cytomegalovirus status with high specificity and sensitivity in both the original cohort and the validation cohort. The cohort was sequenced for TCR beta chains only, and without alpha or paired-chain data the features that could be detected were limited. According to a later analysis, TCR association rates differed among HLA loci, with DRB1 alleles showing the most associated TCRs and HLA-C alleles showing the fewest. Linkage disequilibrium might explain the correlated functional status among segregating V segments, but an unknown experimental factor could not be excluded. An association between a missense DCLRE1C variant and V-gene and J-gene trimming of TCR beta chains was found in a later genetic analysis and replicated in an independent cohort. In the study, about 150 TCR beta chains were listed as associated with cytomegalovirus.

The specimen sequenced was PBMCs. This TCR derives from a man aged 45 to 65 in good health and CMV-seronegative.

Read as DNA, the sequence is TGTGCCAGCACACCACAGCGGCCGAACACTGAAGCTTTCTTT. This codes for CASTPQRPNTEAFF. This chain is built from TRBV18 and TRBJ1-1; too little of a D gene remains to name it. The germline V gene provides CDR1 KGHSH and CDR2 LQKENI. Including the terminal cysteine and phenylalanine, the CDR3 comprises 14 residues. The CDR3 DNA has 42 bases and is translated from base 1.